This TCR beta chain appears in the sequencing data of a study of cytomegalovirus exposure and HLA in healthy donors. Study observations and caveats: The study had only CMV serostatus as immune exposure information. In vitro checks showed that three CMV-associated chains really do target CMV antigens. The authors later found TCR association rates varying by HLA locus, with DRB1 most and HLA-C fewest. Previously analyzed data showed that most TCR beta V segments were productive at a frequency of about 90% or about 30%.

About this clone: Antigen: not known.

Germline CDR1 MNHNY, CDR2 SVGAGI (reference sequence). The CDR3 is 16 amino acids. V lost 11 bases and J lost 2; bases outside the gene matches: 10. The study ran its PCR with 60 Vbeta and 13 Jbeta primers. TCRdb's table, derived via immunoSEQ multiplex PCR, lists solely in-frame clones and lacks some. The table lists some 96,000 clones, about three quarters of them singletons. The genes are TRBV6-6 and TRBJ2-3, with 13 bases identical to TRBD2. This TCR derives from a middle-aged man in good health and CMV-seropositive. Sequences were obtained from PBMCs. The DNA of the CDR3 is TGTGCCGGGGGATCCGGGACTAGCGGGATCACAGATACGCAGTATTTT. Its protein product is CAGGSGTSGITDTQYF.